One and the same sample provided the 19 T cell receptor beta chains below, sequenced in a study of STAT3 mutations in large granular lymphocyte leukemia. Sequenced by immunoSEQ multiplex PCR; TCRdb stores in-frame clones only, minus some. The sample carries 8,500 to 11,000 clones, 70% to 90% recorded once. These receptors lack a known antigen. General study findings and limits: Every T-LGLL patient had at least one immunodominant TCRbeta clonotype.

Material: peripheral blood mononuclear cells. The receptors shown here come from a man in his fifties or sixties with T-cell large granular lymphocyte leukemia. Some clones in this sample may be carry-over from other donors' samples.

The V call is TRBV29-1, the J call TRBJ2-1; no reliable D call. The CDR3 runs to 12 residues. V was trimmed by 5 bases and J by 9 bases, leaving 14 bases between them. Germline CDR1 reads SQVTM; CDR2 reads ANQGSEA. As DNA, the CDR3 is TGCAGCGTTCAAAGGCAGAAGGTTGAGCAGTTCTTC. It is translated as CSVQRQKVEQFF.

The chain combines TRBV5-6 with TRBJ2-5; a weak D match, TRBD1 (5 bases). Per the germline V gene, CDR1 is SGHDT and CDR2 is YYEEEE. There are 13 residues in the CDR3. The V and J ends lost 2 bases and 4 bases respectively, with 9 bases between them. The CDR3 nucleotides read TGTGCCAGCAGCTTTCAGGGCGCAGAGACCCAGTACTTC. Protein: CASSFQGAETQYF.

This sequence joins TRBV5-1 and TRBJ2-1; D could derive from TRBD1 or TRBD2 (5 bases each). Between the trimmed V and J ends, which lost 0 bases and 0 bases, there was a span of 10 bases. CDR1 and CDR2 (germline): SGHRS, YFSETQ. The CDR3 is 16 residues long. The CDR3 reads CASSLGGGGSYNEQFF. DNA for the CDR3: TGCGCCAGCAGCTTGGGTGGGGGTGGCTCCTACAATGAGCAGTTCTTC.

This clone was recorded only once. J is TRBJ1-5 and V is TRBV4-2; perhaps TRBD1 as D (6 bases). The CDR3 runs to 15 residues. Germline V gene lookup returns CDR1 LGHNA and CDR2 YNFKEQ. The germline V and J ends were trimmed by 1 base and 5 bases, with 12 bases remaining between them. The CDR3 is CASSQGRTVDQPQHF. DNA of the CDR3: TGTGCCAGCAGCCAAGGACGGACAGTGGATCAGCCCCAGCATTTT.

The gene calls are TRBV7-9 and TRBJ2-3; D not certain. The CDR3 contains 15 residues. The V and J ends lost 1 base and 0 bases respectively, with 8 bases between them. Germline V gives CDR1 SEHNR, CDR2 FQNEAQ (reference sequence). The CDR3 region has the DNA TGTGCCAGCAGCTTAGTTCTGGGGAGCACAGATACGCAGTATTTT. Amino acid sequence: CASSLVLGSTDTQYF.

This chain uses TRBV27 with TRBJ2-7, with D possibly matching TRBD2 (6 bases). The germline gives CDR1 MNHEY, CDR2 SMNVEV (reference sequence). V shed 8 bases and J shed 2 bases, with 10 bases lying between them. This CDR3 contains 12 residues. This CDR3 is CASAGFAYEQYF. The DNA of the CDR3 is TGTGCCAGCGCGGGATTCGCCTACGAGCAGTACTTC.

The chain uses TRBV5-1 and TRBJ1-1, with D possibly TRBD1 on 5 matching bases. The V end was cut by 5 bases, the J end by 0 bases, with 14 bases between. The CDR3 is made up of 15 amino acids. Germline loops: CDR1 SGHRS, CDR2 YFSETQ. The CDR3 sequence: CASRQGGGMNTEAFF. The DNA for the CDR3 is TGCGCCAGCAGGCAGGGCGGGGGAATGAACACTGAAGCTTTCTTT.

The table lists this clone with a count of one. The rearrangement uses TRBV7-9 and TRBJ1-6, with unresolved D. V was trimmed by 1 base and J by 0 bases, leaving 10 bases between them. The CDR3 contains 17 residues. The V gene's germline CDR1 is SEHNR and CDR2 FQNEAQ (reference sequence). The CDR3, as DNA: TGTGCCAGCAGCTTAGAGGGCAGCAGCTCCTATAATTCACCCCTCCACTTT. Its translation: CASSLEGSSSYNSPLHF.

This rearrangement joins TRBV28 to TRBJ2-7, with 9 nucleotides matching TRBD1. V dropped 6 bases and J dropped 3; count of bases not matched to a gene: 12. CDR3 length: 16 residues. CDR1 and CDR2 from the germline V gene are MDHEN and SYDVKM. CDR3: CASSRGDRVGGYEQYF. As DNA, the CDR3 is TGTGCCAGCAGCCGAGGGGACAGGGTAGGGGGCTACGAGCAGTACTTC. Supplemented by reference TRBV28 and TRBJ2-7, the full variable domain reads DVKVTQSSRYLVKRTGEKVFLECVQDMDHENMFWYRQDPGLGLRLIYFSYDVKMKEKGDIPEGYSVSREKKERFSLILESASTNQTSMYLCASSRGDRVGGYEQYFGPGTRLTVT.

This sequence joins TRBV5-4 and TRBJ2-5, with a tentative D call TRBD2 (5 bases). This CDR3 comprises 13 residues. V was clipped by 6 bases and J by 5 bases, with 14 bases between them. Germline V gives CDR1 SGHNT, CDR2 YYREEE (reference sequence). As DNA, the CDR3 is TGTGCCAGCACCGCCGGGATCGGGGAGACCCAGTACTTC. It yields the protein CASTAGIGETQYF.

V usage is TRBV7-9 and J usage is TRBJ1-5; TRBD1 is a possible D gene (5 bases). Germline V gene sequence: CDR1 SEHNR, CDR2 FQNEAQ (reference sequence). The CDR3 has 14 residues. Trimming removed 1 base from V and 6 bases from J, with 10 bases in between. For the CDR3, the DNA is TGTGCCAGCAGCTTAGGGGGGGTCGGTCAGCCCCAGCATTTT. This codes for CASSLGGVGQPQHF.

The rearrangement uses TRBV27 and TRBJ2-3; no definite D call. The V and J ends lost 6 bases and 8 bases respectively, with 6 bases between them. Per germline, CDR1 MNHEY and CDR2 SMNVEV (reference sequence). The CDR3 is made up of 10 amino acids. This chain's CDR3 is CASSRVTQYF. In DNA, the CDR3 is TGTGCCAGCAGCCGTGTTACGCAGTATTTT.

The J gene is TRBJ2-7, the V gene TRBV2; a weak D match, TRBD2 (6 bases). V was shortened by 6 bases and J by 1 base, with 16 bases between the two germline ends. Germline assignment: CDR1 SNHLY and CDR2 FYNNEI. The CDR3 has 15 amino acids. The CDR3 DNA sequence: TGTGCCAGCAGGACCGGTAGCGGAGGATCCTACGAGCAGTACTTC. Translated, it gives CASRTGSGGSYEQYF.

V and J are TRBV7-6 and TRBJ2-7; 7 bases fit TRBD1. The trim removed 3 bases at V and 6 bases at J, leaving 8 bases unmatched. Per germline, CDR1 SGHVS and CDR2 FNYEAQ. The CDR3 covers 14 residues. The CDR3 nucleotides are TGTGCCAGCAGCTTGGCAGGGGGACCCGGCGAGCAGTACTTC. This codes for CASSLAGGPGEQYF.

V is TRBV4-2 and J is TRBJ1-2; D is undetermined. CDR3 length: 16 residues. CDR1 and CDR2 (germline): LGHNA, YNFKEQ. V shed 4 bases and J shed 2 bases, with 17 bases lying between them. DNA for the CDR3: TGTGCCAGCAGCCTTGCGGCGACTACACTGAACTATGGCTACACCTTC. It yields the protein CASSLAATTLNYGYTF.

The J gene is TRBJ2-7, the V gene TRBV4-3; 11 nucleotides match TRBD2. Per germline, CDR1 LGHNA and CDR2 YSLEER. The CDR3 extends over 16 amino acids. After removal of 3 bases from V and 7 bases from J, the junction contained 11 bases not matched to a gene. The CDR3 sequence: CASSQEIAGGWREQYF. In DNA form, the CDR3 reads TGCGCCAGCAGCCAGGAAATAGCGGGAGGGTGGAGAGAGCAGTACTTC.

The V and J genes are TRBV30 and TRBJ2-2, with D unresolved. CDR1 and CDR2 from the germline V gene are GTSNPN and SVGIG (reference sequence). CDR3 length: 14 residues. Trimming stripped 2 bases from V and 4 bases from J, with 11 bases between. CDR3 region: CAWSLAASTGELFF. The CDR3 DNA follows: TGTGCCTGGAGTTTGGCAGCTAGCACCGGGGAGCTGTTTTTT.

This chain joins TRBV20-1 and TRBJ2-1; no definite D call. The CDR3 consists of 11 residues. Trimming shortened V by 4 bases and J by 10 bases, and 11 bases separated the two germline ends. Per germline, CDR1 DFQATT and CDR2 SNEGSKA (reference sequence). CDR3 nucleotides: TGCAGTGCTATAAATGGGCCCGAGCAGTTCTTC. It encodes CSAINGPEQFF.

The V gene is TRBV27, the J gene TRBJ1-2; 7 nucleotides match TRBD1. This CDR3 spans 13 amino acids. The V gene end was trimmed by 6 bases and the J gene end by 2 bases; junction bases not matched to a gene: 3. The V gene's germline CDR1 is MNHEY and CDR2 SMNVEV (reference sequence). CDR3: CASSQQGNYGYTF. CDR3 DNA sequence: TGTGCCAGCAGCCAACAGGGGAACTATGGCTACACCTTC.